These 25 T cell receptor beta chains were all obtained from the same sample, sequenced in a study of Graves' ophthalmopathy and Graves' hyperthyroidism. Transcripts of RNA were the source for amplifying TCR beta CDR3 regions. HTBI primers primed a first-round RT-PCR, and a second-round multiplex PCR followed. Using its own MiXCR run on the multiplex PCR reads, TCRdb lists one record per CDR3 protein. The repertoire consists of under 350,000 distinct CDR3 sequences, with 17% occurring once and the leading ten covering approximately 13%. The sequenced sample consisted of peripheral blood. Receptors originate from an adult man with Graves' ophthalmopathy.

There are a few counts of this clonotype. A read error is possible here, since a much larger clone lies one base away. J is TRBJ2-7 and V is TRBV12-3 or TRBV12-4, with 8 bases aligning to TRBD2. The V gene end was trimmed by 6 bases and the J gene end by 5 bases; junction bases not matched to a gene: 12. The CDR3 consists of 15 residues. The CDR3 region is CASRSGGAHVNEQYF. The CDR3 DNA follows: TGTGCCAGCAGGTCGGGGGGGGCCCATGTAAACGAGCAGTACTTC.

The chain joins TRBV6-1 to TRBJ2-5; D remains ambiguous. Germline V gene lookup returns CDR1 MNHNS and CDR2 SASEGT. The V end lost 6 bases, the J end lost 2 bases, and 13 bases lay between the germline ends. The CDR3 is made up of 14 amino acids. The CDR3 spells CASRPRLEQETQYF. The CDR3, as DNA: TGTGCCAGCAGGCCAAGACTCGAGCAAGAGACCCAGTACTTC.

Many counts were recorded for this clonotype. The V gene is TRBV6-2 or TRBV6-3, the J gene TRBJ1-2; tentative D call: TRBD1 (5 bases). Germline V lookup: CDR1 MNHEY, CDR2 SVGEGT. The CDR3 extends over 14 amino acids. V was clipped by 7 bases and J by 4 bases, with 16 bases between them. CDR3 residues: CASNNLRDAYGYTF. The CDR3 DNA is TGTGCCAGCAATAACCTCCGGGACGCCTATGGCTACACCTTC.

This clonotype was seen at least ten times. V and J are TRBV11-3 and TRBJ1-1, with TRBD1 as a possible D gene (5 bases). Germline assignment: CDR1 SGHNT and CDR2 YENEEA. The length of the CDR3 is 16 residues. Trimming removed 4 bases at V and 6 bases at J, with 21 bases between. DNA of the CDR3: TGTGCCAGCAGCTCCGACTCGCAGGGAGGTGTCGCTGAAGCTTTCTTT. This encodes CASSSDSQGGVAEAFF.

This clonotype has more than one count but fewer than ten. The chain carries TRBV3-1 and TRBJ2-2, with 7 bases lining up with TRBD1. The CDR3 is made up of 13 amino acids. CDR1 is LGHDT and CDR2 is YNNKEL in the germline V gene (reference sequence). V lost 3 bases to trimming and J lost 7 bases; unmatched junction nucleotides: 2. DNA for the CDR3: TGTGCCAGCAGCCATCGGACAGGCGGGGAGCTGTTTTTT. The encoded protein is CASSHRTGGELFF.

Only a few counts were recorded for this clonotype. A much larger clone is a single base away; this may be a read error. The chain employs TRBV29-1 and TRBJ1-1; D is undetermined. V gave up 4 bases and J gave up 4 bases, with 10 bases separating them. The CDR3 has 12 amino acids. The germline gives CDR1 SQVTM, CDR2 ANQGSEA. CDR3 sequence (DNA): TGCAGCGTTGCTGGGGTCAGCACTGAAGCTTTCTTT. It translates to CSVAGVSTEAFF.

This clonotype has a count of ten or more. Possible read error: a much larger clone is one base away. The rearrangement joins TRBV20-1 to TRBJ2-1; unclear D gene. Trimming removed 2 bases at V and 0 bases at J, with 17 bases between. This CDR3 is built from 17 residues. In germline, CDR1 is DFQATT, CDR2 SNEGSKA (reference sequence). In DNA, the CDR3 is TGCAGTGCTAGAATCGATCGGAAGGTGGGCTCCTACAATGAGCAGTTCTTC. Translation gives CSARIDRKVGSYNEQFF.

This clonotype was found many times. The CDR3 protein is CAISESLGGNQPQHF. The CDR3 nucleotides read TGTGCCATCAGTGAGTCCCTTGGGGGCAATCAGCCCCAGCATTTT. This chain links TRBV10-3 with TRBJ1-5; D gene uncertain. Between the trimmed V and J ends, which lost 0 bases and 2 bases, there was a span of 8 bases. Germline V CDR1 and CDR2: ENHRY, SYGVKD. The CDR3 extends over 15 amino acids.

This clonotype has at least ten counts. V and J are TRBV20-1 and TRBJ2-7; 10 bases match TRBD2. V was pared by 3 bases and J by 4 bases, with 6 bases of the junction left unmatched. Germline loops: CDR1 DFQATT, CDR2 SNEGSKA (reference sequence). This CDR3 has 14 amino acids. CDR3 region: CSASASGRGYEQYF. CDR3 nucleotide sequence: TGCAGTGCTAGCGCTAGCGGGAGAGGTTACGAGCAGTACTTC.

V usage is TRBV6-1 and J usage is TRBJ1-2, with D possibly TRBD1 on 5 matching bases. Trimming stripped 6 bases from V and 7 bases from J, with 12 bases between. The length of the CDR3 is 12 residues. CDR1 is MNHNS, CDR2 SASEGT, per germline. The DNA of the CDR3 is TGTGCCAGCAGCAGGATCGGGGCTGGCTACACCTTC. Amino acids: CASSRIGAGYTF.

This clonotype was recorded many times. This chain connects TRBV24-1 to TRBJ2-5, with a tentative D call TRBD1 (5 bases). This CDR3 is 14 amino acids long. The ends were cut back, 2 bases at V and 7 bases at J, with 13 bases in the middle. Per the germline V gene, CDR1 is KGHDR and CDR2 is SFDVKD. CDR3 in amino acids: CATSDSTVRATQYF. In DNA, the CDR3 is TGTGCCACCAGTGATTCGACAGTCCGGGCGACCCAGTACTTC.

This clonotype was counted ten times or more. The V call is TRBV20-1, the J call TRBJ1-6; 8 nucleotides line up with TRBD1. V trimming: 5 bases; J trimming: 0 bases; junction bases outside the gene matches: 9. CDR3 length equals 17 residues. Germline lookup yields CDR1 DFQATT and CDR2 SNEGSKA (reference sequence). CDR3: CSAEGTGPSSYNSPLHF. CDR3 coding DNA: TGCAGTGCTGAAGGGACAGGCCCTAGCTCCTATAATTCACCCCTCCACTTT.

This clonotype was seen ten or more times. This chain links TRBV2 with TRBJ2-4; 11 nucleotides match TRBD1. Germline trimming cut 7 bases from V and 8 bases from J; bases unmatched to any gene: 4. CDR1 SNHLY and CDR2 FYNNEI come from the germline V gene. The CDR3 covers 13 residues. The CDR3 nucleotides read TGTGCCAGCACCTTGGGACAGGGGGACATTCAGTACTTC. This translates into CASTLGQGDIQYF. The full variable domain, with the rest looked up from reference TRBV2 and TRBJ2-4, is EPEVTQTPSHQVTQMGQEVILRCVPISNHLYFYWYRQILGQKVEFLVSFYNNEISEKSEIFDDQFSVERPDGSNFTLKIRSTKLEDSAMYFCASTLGQGDIQYFGAGTRLSVL.

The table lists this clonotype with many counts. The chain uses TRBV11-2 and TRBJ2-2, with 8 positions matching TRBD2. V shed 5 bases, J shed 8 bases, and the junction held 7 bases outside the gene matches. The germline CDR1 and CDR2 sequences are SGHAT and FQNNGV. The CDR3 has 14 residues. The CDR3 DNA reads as TGTGCCAGCAGCCGACTAGCGAATCGGGGGGAGCTGTTTTTT. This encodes CASSRLANRGELFF.

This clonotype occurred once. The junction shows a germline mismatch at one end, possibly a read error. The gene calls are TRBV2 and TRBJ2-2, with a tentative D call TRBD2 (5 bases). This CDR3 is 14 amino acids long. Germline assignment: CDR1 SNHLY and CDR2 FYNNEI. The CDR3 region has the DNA TGTGCCAGCTTCGGCCAGGAGGCCACCGGGGAGCTTTTTTTT. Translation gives CASFGQEATGELFF.

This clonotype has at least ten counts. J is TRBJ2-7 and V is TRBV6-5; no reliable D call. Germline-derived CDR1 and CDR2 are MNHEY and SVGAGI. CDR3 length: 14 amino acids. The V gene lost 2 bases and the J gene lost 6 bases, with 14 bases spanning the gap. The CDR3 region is CASSYTGPSGEQYF. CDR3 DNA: TGTGCCAGCAGTTACACCGGGCCTTCGGGCGAGCAGTACTTC.

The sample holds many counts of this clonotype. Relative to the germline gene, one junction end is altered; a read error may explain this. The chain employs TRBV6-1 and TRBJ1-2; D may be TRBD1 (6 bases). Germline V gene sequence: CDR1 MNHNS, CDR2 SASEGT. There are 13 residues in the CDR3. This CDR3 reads CTSSQGHNYGYTF. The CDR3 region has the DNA TGTACCAGCAGTCAGGGACATAACTATGGCTACACCTTC.

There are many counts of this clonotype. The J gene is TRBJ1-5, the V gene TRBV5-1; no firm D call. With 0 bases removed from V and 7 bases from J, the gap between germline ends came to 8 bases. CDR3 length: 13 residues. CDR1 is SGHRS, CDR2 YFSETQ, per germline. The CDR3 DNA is TGCGCCAGCAGCTTGGAAGGGCAGCAGCCCCAGCATTTT. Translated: CASSLEGQQPQHF.

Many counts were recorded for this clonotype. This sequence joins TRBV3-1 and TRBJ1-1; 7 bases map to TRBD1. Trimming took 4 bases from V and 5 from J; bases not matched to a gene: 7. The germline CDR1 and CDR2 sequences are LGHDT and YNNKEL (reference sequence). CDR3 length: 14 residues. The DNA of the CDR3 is TGTGCCAGCAGCCCGACAGGGAGTATGACTGAAGCTTTCTTT. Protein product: CASSPTGSMTEAFF.

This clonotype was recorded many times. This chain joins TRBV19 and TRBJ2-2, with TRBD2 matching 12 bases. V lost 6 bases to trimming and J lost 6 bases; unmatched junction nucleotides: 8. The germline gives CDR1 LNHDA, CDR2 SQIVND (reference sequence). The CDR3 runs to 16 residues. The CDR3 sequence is CASSATSGGSAGELFF. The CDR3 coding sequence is TGTGCCAGTAGCGCAACTAGCGGGGGGTCGGCCGGGGAGCTGTTTTTT.

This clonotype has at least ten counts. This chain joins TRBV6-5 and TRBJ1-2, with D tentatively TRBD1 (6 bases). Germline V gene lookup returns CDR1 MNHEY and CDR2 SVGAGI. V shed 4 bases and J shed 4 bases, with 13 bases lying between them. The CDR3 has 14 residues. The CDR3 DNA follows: TGTGCCAGCAGTTCTACCGGACAGATCTATGGCTACACCTTC. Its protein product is CASSSTGQIYGYTF.

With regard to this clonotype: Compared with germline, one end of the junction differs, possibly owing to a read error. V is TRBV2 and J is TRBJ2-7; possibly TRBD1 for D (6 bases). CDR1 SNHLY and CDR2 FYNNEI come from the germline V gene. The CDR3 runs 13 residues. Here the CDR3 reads CASSMDSSYEQCF. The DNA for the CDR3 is TGTGCCAGCAGTATGGACAGCTCCTACGAGCAGTGCTTC.

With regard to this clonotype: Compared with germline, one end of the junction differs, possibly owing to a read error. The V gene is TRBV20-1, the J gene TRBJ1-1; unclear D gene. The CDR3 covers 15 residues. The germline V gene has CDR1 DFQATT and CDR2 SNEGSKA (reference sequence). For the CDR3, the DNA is TGCAGTGCTAAAATCGACGTACGTCGTGGCACTGAAGCTTCCTTT. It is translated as CSAKIDVRRGTEASF.

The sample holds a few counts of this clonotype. Written as DNA, the CDR3 is TGTGCTAGTGGTTTGGGTCAGACCGGGGAGCTGTTTTTT. Translation: CASGLGQTGELFF. The chain links TRBV12-5 to TRBJ2-2, with D uncertain. The CDR3 has 13 amino acids. Germline lookup yields CDR1 LGHNT and CDR2 FRNRAP. The V gene lost 1 base and the J gene lost 5 bases, with 5 bases spanning the gap.

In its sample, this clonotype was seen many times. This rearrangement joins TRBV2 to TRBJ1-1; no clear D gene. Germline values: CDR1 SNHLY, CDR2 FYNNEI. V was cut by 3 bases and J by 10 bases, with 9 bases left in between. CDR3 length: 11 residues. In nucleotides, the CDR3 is TGTGCCAGCAGTGAGGCGGCAGGAGCTTTCTTT. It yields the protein CASSEAAGAFF.